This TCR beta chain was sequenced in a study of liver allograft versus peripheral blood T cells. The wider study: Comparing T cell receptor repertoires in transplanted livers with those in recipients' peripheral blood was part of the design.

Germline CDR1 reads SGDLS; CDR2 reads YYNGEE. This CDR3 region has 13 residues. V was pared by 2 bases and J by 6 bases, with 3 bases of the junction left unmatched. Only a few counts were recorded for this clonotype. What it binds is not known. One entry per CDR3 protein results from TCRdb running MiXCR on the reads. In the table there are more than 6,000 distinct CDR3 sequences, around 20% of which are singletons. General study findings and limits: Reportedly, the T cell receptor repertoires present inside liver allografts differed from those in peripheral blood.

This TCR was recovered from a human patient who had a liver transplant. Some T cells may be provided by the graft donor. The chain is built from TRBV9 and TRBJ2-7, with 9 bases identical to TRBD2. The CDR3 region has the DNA TGTGCCAGCAGCGTTAGCGGGGGATTCGAGCAGTACTTC. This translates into CASSVSGGFEQYF.